Listed below are T cell receptor beta chains from one sample, sequenced in a study of control samples from healthy donors and cancer patients. The repertoire was sequenced with immunoSEQ multiplex PCR; TCRdb's copy has only in-frame clones and lacks some. The table has 80,000 to 100,000 clones, around nine tenths seen once. Sample: blood. The receptors here all came from a man under 40 in good health. The CDR3 runs from the conserved cysteine through the conserved F or W.

TRBV7-3,15,CASSLLAGSYNEQFF
TRBV5-4,12,CASSGRSDTQYF
TRBV19,15,CASSIGRQLGEKLFF
TRBV7-9,15,CASNPGVGAGETQYF
TRBV7-2,13,CASSFYSDEKLFF
TRBV12-3/TRBV12-4,13,CASRMTGSYEQYF
TRBV5-5,16,CASSSSRSSYNSPLHF
TRBV27,14,CASRPTGVGNTIYF
TRBV11-2,15,CASSLELAASYEQYF
TRBV15,14,CATSRLISQETQYF
TRBV9,15,CASSVALRDAGELFF
TRBV18,14,CASSPAGTNEKLFF
TRBV28,15,CASSLLGPYNSPLHF
TRBV18,16,CASSPRPAVSSYGYTF
TRBV11-2,19,CASSSGLSSGFFSTDTQYF
TRBV19,13,CASSIQNSYEQYF
TRBV18,16,CASSLMEDLSTDTQYF
TRBV15,16,CATSRDLLQASEKLFF
TRBV7-6,18,CASSSYTGTDDLWNTIYF
TRBV15,15,CATSRHPPTSYEQYF
TRBV6-5,14,CASWPGQNTGELFF
TRBV5-8,15,CASSLGRPSTDTQYF
TRBV2,13,CASRIGTVYGYTF
TRBV29-1,17,CSVEVWDGSSGANVLTF
TRBV10-3,14,CAISQTGYTYEQYF
TRBV15,15,CATSRGGSRRNEQFF
TRBV28,17,CASSLNILSYTPYEQYF
TRBV3-1/TRBV3-2,13,CASSPSGVSEQYF
TRBV9,13,CASSMTRGATQYF
TRBV11-2,14,CASSLVAVTYEQYF
TRBV7-9,15,CASSLAGLSNQPQHF
TRBV7-3,13,CASSFTITGELFF
TRBV12-3/TRBV12-4,12,CASRLAGREQFF
TRBV30,18,CAWSNTGTSGRSPDTQYF
TRBV12-3/TRBV12-4,13,CASREQGTDTQYF
TRBV18,16,CASSPPGLGGANEQFF
TRBV9,14,CASSVVGFGETQYF
TRBV7-3,14,CASSLSGFTDTQYF
TRBV9,16,CASSDRTGTENTEAFF
TRBV5-4,15,CASSLGQGGYNEQFF
TRBV14,14,CASSPGLRTDTQYF
TRBV11-3,16,CASSLIGGSGGGEQFF
TRBV5-4,12,CASSLGSDEQYF
TRBV5-5,15,CASSLEGEAYNEQFF
TRBV30,10,CAWGTHRFNF
TRBV5-4,15,CASSPNWVGVNEQFF
TRBV29-1,13,CSVEAAGWETQYF
TRBV7-9,15,CASSLSGSYNSPLHF
TRBV18,14,CASSLGQGWQPQHF